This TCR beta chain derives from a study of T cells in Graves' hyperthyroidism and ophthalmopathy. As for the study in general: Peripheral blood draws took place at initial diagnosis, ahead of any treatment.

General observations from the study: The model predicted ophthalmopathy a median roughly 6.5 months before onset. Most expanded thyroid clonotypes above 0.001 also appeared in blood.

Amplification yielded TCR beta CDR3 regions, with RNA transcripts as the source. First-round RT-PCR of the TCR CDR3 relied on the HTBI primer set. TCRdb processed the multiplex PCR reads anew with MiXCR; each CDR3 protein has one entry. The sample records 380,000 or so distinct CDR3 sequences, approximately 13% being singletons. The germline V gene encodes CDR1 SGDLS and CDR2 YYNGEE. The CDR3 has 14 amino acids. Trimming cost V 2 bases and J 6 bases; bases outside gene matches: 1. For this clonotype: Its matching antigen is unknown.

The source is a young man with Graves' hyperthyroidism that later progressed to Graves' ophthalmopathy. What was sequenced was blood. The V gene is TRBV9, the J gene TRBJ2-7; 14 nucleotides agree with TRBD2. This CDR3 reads CASSVGLAGGEQYF. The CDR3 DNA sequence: TGTGCCAGCAGCGTTGGACTAGCGGGGGGCGAGCAGTACTTC.